This T cell receptor (beta chain) is drawn from a study of blood T cell repertoires in COVID-19. Looking at the study overall: Material from acute and convalescent COVID-19 was sourced from the United States, Italy and Spain. Sources were T cells, B-cell-depleted T cells, or PBMCs; the material itself was cDNA or gDNA.

Original processing notes: It was from reference gene primer amplification that nucleated cell counts were estimated. Measured with immunoSEQ multiplex PCR; TCRdb has only the in-frame clones, and not every one. V and J calls and clone size are as listed in that table; D and trimming were resolved from the DNA. The table has over 150,000 clones, about 90% seen once. Looked up from germline, CDR1 is KGHSH and CDR2 is LQKENI. The ends were cut back, 6 bases at V and 3 bases at J, with 8 bases in the middle. The CDR3 loop spans 12 amino acids. The sequenced material came from peripheral blood. The rearrangement uses TRBV18 and TRBJ1-1; no definite D call. This sequence originates from a man over 45 with acute or convalescent COVID-19. Here the CDR3 DNA reads TGTGCCAGCTCCTCCGCGGACACTGAAGCTTTCTTT. Translated, it gives CASSSADTEAFF.